Below are 17 T cell receptor beta chains sequenced from a single sample in a study of Graves' ophthalmopathy and Graves' hyperthyroidism (dated by TCRdb to 2016 to 2019). The listed sequencing device is Illumina HiSeq 2000. For repertoire sequencing, the TCR beta CDR3 regions were amplified from RNA transcripts. The first round of RT-PCR was done with HTBI primers and the Qiagen OneStep RT-PCR kit, and was followed by a second round of multiplex PCR, then size selection and purification. TCRdb redid the processing of the public reads, applying fastp at Q25 and MiXCR, and retained in-frame beta chains. Entries are consolidated by CDR3 protein sequence, retaining the most common genes and DNA. The table for this sample lists some 400,000 distinct CDR3 sequences; 15% to 20% of them were counted only once. The ten largest clones represent roughly 1.4% of the sample. Sample: peripheral blood. These receptors all stem from a woman under 30 with Graves' ophthalmopathy. Donor details come from another sample of the same person, matched by shared clones.

This clonotype has ten or more counts. The rearrangement joins TRBV11-2 to TRBJ2-5, with TRBD1 matching 7 bases. Germline V lookup: CDR1 SGHAT, CDR2 FQNNGV. CDR3 size: 15 residues. V lost 2 bases, J lost 5 bases, and 8 bases stayed unmatched. CDR3 sequence reads: CASSLQGVQGETQYF. CDR3 sequence (DNA): TGTGCCAGCAGCTTACAGGGGGTACAGGGTGAGACCCAGTACTTC.

This clonotype was found a few times. The gene calls are TRBV4-3 and TRBJ2-5; no definite D call. The CDR3 loop spans 15 amino acids. V lost 0 bases and J 2 bases, leaving 10 bases between the germline ends. Germline values: CDR1 LGHNA, CDR2 YSLEER. The CDR3 nucleotides are TGCGCCAGCAGCCAAGATACGGCTCGGCAAGAGACCCAGTACTTC. As protein: CASSQDTARQETQYF.

This clonotype was detected many times. The V call is TRBV29-1, the J call TRBJ2-7; D remains unclear. The length of the CDR3 is 15 residues. Per germline, CDR1 SQVTM and CDR2 ANQGSEA. The V and J ends lost 4 bases and 6 bases respectively, with 22 bases between them. In nucleotides, the CDR3 is TGCAGCGTTGTGGTTGGGTTTCGGTTAGGCGGCGAGCAGTACTTC. Translating gives CSVVVGFRLGGEQYF.

The chain combines TRBV19 with TRBJ2-2; 7 bases map to TRBD2. This CDR3 comprises 15 residues. Germline lookup yields CDR1 LNHDA and CDR2 SQIVND (reference sequence). Losses at the gene ends were 2 bases for V and 2 bases for J; bases not matched to a gene: 2. CDR3 DNA: TGTGCCAGTAGTATAACGGGAGGAAACACCGGGGAGCTGTTTTTT. Its protein product is CASSITGGNTGELFF.

This clonotype was observed many times. The rearrangement uses TRBV27 and TRBJ2-7, with 11 bases lining up with TRBD2. Per the germline V gene, CDR1 is MNHEY and CDR2 is SMNVEV (reference sequence). The CDR3 sequence is 16 residues long. Losses at the gene ends were 5 bases for V and 3 bases for J; bases not matched to a gene: 9. The DNA of the CDR3 is TGTGCCAGCAGTCTAACTAGCGGGAGTTGGAGCTACGAGCAGTACTTC. It yields the protein CASSLTSGSWSYEQYF.

This clonotype was observed at least ten times. V usage is TRBV12-3 or TRBV12-4 and J usage is TRBJ2-7, with 7 positions matching TRBD2. J gave up 0 bases and V 10 bases, and 9 bases lay outside the gene matches. The CDR3 extends over 14 amino acids. The CDR3 spells CATGWGGSSYEQYF. In DNA, the CDR3 is TGTGCCACTGGATGGGGGGGGAGCTCCTACGAGCAGTACTTC.

This clonotype was picked up many times. The rearrangement joins TRBV18 to TRBJ1-1; a possible D gene is TRBD1 (5 bases). This CDR3 has 17 residues. V was cut by 3 bases and J by 9 bases, with 26 bases left in between. The germline CDR1 and CDR2 sequences are KGHSH and LQKENI. In nucleotides, the CDR3 is TGTGCCAGCTCACCTCAAATATCGACACGGGGCGAGGGAAAAGCTTTCTTT. Encoded protein: CASSPQISTRGEGKAFF.

This clonotype appeared many times. The rearrangement joins TRBV28 to TRBJ2-7; D may be TRBD1 (6 bases). V lost 5 bases and J lost 3, with 14 bases in between. The CDR3 consists of 14 residues. Germline V gives CDR1 MDHEN, CDR2 SYDVKM. As DNA, the CDR3 is TGTGCCAGCAGTCGAACCAAGGGGGTCTACGAGCAGTACTTC. This encodes CASSRTKGVYEQYF.

This clonotype was counted many times. The chain recombines TRBV19 with TRBJ2-4; TRBD1 might be the D (6 bases). Germline CDR1 reads LNHDA; CDR2 reads SQIVND (reference sequence). The germline V and J ends were trimmed by 4 bases and 0 bases, with 16 bases remaining between them. The CDR3 length is 17 residues. The CDR3 nucleotides read TGTGCCAGTAGTAAGCGGACAGATTTAATAGCCAAAAACATTCAGTACTTC. As protein: CASSKRTDLIAKNIQYF.

Ten or more counts support this clonotype. The V and J genes are TRBV6-1 and TRBJ2-2; no definite D call. Germline V gives CDR1 MNHNS, CDR2 SASEGT. CDR3 length equals 13 residues. The ends were cut back, 4 bases at V and 6 bases at J, with 9 bases in the middle. The CDR3 DNA reads as TGTGCCAGCAGTGTTCGGCTAGCCGGGGAGCTGTTTTTT. Translation: CASSVRLAGELFF.

This clonotype was counted ten times or more. This sequence may be a read error, since a much larger clone differs from it by one base. The chain couples TRBV12-3 or TRBV12-4 to TRBJ2-7; TRBD2 might be the D (6 bases). This CDR3 comprises 14 residues. V was shortened by 7 bases and J by 7 bases, with 20 bases between the two germline ends. The CDR3 DNA is TGTGCCAGCACCATGCGGGGATCTCCCCAGGAGCAGTACTTC. Translating gives CASTMRGSPQEQYF.

This clonotype was counted many times. The rearrangement links TRBV20-1 to TRBJ1-1; D might be TRBD1 (5 bases). Germline lookup yields CDR1 DFQATT and CDR2 SNEGSKA (reference sequence). V lost 5 bases, J lost 0 bases, and 25 bases lay in between. This CDR3 has 18 amino acids. In nucleotides, the CDR3 is TGCAGTGCTGAAGGGGAGATCTGGGCAGCCGATATGAACACTGAAGCTTTCTTT. Translated: CSAEGEIWAADMNTEAFF.

This clonotype was counted at least ten times. The CDR3 region has the DNA TGTGCCAGCAGCGTCGAAGGGGGAAATTCACCCCTCCACTTT. Its protein is CASSVEGGNSPLHF. The rearrangement links TRBV9 to TRBJ1-6, with D possibly TRBD1 on 6 matching bases. The CDR3 has 14 residues. Germline V lookup: CDR1 SGDLS, CDR2 YYNGEE. Trimming removed 2 bases at V and 7 bases at J, with 10 bases between.

This clonotype was seen at least ten times. The gene calls are TRBV24-1 and TRBJ1-6; D is unresolved. Trimming took 0 bases from V and 2 from J, leaving 1 base between them. Germline-derived CDR1 and CDR2 are KGHDR and SFDVKD. CDR3 size: 14 residues. The CDR3 here is CATSDLTYNSPLHF. In nucleotides, the CDR3 is TGTGCCACCAGTGATTTGACCTATAATTCACCCCTCCACTTT.

This clonotype occurred many times. V gene TRBV7-2 combines with J gene TRBJ2-2; a weak D match, TRBD2 (6 bases). The germline V gene encodes CDR1 SGHTA and CDR2 FQGNSA. There are 16 residues in the CDR3. V was clipped by 0 bases and J by 5 bases, with 13 bases between them. The CDR3 DNA is TGTGCCAGCAGCTTAGCCGCACGGGCGGGGACCGGGGAGCTGTTTTTT. It encodes CASSLAARAGTGELFF.

This clonotype was detected ten times or more. V usage is TRBV7-2 and J usage is TRBJ1-1; D gene uncertain. The V gene's germline CDR1 is SGHTA and CDR2 FQGNSA. The CDR3 loop spans 13 amino acids. V was pared by 5 bases and J by 5 bases, with 12 bases between. CDR3 in amino acids: CASSPRRETEAFF. In DNA form, the CDR3 reads TGTGCCAGCAGCCCACGGCGGGAAACTGAAGCTTTCTTT.

The V call is TRBV12-3 or TRBV12-4, the J call TRBJ2-5; 11 bases fit TRBD2. The V segment lost 5 bases and the J segment 5 bases; nucleotides outside the gene matches: 7. This CDR3 comprises 15 residues. CDR3 residues: CASSPPASGGETQYF. The CDR3 bases are TGTGCCAGCAGTCCTCCGGCTAGCGGGGGGGAGACCCAGTACTTC.